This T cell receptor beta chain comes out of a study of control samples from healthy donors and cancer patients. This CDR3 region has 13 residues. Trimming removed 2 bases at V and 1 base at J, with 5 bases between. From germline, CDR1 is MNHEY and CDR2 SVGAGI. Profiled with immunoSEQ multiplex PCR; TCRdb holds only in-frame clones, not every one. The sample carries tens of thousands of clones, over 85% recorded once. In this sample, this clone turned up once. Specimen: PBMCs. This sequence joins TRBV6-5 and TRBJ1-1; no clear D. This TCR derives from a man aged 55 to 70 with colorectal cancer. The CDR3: CASSYRSNTEAFF. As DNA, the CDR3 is TGTGCCAGCAGTTACAGGTCGAACACTGAAGCTTTCTTT.